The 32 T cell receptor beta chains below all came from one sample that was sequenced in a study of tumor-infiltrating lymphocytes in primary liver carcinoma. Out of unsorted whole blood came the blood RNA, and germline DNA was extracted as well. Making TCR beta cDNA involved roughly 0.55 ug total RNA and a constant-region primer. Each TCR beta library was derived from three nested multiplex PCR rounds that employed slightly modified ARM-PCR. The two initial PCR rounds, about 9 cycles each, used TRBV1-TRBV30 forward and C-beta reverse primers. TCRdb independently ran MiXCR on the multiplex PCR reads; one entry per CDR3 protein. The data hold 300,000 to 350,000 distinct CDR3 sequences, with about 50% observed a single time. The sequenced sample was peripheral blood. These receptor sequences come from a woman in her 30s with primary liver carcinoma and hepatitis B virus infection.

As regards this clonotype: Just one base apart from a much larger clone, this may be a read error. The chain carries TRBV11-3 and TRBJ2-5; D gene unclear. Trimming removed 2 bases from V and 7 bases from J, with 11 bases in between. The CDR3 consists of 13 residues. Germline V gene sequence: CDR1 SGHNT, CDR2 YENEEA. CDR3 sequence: CASSLTPSGTQYF. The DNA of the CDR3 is TGTGCCAGCAGCTTAACTCCTTCGGGGACCCAGTACTTC.

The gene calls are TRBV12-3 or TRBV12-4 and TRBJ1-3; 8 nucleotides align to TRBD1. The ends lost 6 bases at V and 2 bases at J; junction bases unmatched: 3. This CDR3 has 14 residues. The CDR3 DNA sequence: TGTGCCAGCAGCGGGGACAGGACTGGAAACACCATATATTTT. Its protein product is CASSGDRTGNTIYF.

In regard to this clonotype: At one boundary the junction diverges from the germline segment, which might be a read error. CDR3 coding DNA: TGTGCCAGCAGCCCTGGACAGTTCAATGAAAAACTGCTTTTT. This translates into CASSPGQFNEKLLF. The chain combines TRBV13 with TRBJ1-4; D may be TRBD1 (6 bases). The germline V gene encodes CDR1 PRHDT and CDR2 FYEKMQ (reference sequence). The CDR3 has 14 amino acids.

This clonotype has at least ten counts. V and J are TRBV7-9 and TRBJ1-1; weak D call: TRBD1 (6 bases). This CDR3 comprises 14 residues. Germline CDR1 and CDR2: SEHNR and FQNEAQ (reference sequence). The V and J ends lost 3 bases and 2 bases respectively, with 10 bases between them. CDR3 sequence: CASSFPGANTEAFF. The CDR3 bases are TGTGCCAGCAGCTTTCCAGGGGCTAACACTGAAGCTTTCTTT.

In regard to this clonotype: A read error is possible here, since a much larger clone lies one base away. CDR3: CANSQDQGLAVTDTQYF. CDR3 in DNA: TGTGCCAACAGCCAAGATCAGGGACTAGCGGTTACAGATACGCAGTATTTT. V usage is TRBV4-2 and J usage is TRBJ2-3; TRBD2 agrees at 11 bases. This CDR3 region has 17 residues. CDR1 is LGHNA and CDR2 is YNFKEQ in the germline V gene.

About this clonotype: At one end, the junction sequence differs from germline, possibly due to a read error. CDR3 sequence: CASRMIAGGHTGELLF. The DNA of the CDR3 is TGTGCCAGCAGAATGATAGCGGGAGGGCATACCGGGGAGCTGCTTTTT. The chain is built from TRBV6-5 and TRBJ2-2, with 11 bases fitting TRBD2. Germline V gene lookup returns CDR1 MNHEY and CDR2 SVGAGI. The CDR3 totals 16 residues.

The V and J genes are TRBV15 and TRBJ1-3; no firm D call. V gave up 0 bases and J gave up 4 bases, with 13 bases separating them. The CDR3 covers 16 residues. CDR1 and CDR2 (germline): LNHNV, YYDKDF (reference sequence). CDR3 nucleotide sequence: TGTGCCACCAGCAGAGATCCAGGACTATCCGGAAACACCATATATTTT. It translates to CATSRDPGLSGNTIYF.

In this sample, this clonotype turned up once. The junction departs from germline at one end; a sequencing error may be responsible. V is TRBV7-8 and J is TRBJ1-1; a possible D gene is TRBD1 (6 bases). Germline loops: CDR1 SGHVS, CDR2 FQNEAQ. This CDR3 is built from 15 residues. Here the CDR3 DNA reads TGTGCCAGCAGCCCACAAGACAGGCCAGGCACTGTAGCTTTCTTT. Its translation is CASSPQDRPGTVAFF.

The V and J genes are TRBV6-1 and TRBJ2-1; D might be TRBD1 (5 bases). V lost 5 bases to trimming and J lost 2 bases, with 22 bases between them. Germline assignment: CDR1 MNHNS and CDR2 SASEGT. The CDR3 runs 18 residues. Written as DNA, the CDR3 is TGTGCCAGCAGTCCCCGCGTGATGCAGGGCCGCCCCTACAATGAGCAGTTCTTC. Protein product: CASSPRVMQGRPYNEQFF.

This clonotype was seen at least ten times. This CDR3 reads CASSLSPVPGELFF. The CDR3 DNA reads TGTGCCAGCAGTTTAAGTCCGGTACCCGGGGAGCTGTTTTTT. The chain links TRBV12-3 or TRBV12-4 to TRBJ2-2, with unresolved D. This CDR3 comprises 14 residues. Trimming pared 2 bases from V and 6 bases from J, leaving 10 bases between.

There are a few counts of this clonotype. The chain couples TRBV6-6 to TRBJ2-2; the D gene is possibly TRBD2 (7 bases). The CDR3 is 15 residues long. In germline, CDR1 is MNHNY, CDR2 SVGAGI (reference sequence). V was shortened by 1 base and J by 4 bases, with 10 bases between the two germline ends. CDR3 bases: TGTGCCAGCAGTTACTTCGGGGGGCTCACCGGGGAGCTGTTTTTT. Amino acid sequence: CASSYFGGLTGELFF.

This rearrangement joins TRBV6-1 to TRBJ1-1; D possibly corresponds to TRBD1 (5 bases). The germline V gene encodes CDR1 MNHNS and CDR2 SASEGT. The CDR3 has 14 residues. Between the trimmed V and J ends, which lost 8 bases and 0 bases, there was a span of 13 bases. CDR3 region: CASGQGVVNTEAFF. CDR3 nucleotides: TGTGCCAGCGGTCAAGGGGTTGTGAACACTGAAGCTTTCTTT.

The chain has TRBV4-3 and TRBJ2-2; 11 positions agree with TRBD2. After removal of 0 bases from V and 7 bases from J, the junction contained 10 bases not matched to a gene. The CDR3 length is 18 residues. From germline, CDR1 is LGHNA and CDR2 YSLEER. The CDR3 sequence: CASSQEDLAGGPVGELFF. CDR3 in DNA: TGCGCCAGCAGCCAAGAAGATTTAGCGGGAGGGCCGGTCGGGGAGCTGTTTTTT.

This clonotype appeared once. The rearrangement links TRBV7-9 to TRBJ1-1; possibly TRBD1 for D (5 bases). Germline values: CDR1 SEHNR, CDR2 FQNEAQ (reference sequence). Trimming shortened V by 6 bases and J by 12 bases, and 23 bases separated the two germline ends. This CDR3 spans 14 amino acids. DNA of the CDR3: TGTGCCAGCAGGGTCCCCCTTAGGGGCATAGACACTTTCTTT. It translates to CASRVPLRGIDTFF. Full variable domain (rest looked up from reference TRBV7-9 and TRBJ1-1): DTGVSQNPRHKITKRGQNVTFRCDPISEHNRLYWYRQTLGQGPEFLTYFQNEAQLEKSRLLSDRFSAERPKGSFSTLEIQRTEQGDSAMYLCASRVPLRGIDTFFGQGTRLTVV.

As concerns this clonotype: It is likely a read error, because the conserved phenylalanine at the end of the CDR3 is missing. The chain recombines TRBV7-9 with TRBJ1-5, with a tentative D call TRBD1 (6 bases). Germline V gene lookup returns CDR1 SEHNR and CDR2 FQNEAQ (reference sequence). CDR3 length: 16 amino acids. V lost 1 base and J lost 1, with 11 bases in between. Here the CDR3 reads CASSLGGGASNQPQHV. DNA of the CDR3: TGTGCCAGCAGCTTAGGGGGGGGGGCGAGCAATCAGCCCCAGCATGTT.

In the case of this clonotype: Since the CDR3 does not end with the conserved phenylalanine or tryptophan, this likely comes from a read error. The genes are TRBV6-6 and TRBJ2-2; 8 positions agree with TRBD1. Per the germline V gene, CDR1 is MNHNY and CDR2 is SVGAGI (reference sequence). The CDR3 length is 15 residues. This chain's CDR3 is CASSPDRARAGELFS. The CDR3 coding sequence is TGTGCAAGCAGTCCGGACAGGGCGAGAGCCGGGGAGCTGTTTTCT.

The CDR3 spells CASSFGVNQETQYF. The CDR3, as DNA: TGTGCCAGCAGTTTCGGGGTAAATCAAGAGACCCAGTACTTC. The chain carries TRBV6-1 and TRBJ2-5, with a possible D match to TRBD2 (5 bases). Germline lookup yields CDR1 MNHNS and CDR2 SASEGT. The ends were cut back, 5 bases at V and 2 bases at J, with 12 bases in the middle. The CDR3 runs 14 residues.

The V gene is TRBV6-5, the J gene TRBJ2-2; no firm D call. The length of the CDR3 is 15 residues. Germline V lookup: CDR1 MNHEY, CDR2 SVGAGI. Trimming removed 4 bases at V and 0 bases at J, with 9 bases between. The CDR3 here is CASSSYYSNTGELFF. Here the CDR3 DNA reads TGTGCCAGCAGTTCTTATTATTCGAACACCGGGGAGCTGTTTTTT.

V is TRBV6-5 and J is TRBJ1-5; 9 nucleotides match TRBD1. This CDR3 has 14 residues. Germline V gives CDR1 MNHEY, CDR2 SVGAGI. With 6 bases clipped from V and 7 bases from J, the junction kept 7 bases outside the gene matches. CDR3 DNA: TGTGCCAGCAGACCCACAGGGGGCGGGCAGCCCCAGCATTTT. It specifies CASRPTGGGQPQHF.

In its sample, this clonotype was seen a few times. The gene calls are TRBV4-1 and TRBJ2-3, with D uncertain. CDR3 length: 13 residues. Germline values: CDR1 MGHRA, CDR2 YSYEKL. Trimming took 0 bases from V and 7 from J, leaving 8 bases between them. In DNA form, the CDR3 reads TGCGCCAGCAGCCAAGAAGGAGCAAATACGCAGTATTTT. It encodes CASSQEGANTQYF.

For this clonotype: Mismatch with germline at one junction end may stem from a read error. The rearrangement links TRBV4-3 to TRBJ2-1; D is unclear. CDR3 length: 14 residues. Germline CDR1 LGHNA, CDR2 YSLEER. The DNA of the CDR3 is TGCGCCAGCTGCCAAGAGTTCACAGCCAATGAGCAGTCCTTC. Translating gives CASCQEFTANEQSF.

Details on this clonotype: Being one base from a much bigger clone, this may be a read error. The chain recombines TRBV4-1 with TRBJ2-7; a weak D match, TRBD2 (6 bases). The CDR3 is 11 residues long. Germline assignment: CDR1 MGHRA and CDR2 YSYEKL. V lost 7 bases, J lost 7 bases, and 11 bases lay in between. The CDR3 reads CASIPRGEQYF. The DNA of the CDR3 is TGCGCCAGCATCCCTCGGGGGGAGCAGTACTTC.

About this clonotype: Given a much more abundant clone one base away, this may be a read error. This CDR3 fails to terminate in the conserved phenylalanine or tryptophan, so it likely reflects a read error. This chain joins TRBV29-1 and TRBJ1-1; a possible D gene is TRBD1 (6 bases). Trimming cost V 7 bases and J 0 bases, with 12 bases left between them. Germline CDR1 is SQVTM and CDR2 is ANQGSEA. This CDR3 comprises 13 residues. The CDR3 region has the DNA TGCAGCGGAGCACAGGGAATGAACACTGAAGCTTTCCTT. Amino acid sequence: CSGAQGMNTEAFL.

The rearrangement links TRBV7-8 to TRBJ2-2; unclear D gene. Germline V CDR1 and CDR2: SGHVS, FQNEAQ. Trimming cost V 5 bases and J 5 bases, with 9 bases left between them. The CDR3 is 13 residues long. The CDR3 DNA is TGTGCCAGCAGCATATCCGGGACCGGGGAGCTGTTTTTT. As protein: CASSISGTGELFF.

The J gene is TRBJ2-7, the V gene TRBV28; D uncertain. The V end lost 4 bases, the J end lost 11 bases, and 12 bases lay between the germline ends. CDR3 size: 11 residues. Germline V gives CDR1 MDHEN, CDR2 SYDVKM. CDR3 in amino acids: CASSSGLEEYF. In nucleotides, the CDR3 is TGTGCCAGCAGTTCCGGATTAGAGGAGTACTTC.

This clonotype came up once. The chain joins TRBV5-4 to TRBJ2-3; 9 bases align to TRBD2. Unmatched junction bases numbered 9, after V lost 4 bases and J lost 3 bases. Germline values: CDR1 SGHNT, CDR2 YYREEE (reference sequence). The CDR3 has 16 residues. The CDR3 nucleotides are TGTGCCAGCAGCAGGGGGCGGGAGGGCCAGACAGATACGCAGTATTTT. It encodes CASSRGREGQTDTQYF.

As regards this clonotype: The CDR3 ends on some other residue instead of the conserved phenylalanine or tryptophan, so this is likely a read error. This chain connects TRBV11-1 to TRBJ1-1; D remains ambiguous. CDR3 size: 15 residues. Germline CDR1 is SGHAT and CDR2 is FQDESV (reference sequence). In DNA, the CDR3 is TGTGCCAGCAGCGCCCGGAGACCTTTGAAGACTGAAGCTTTCATT. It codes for CASSARRPLKTEAFI.

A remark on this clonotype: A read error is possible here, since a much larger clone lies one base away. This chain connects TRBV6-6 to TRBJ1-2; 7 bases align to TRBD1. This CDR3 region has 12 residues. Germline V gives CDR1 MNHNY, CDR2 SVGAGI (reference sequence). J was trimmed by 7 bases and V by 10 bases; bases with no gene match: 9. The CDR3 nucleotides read TGTGCCACTTCACCTCAGGGGGGTGGCTACACCTTC. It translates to CATSPQGGGYTF.

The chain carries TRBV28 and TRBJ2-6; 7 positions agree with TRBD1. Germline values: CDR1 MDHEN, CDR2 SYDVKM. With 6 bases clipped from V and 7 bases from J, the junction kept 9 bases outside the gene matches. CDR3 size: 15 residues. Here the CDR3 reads CASRPTGVGANVLTF. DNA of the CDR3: TGTGCCAGCAGACCCACAGGGGTTGGAGCCAACGTCCTGACTTTC.

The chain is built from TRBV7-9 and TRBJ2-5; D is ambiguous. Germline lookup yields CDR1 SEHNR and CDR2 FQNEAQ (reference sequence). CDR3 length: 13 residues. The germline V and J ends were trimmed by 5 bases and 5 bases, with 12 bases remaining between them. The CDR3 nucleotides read TGTGCCAGCAGCGCCGGGCAATGGGAGACCCAGTACTTC. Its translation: CASSAGQWETQYF.

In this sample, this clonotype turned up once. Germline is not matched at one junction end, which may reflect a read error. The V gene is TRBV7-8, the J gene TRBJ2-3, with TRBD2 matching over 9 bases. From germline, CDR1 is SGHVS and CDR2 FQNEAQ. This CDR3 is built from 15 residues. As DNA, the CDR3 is TGTGCTAGCAACCCGGTTCTAGGGACTAGCAGTCCGCAGTATTTT. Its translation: CASNPVLGTSSPQYF.

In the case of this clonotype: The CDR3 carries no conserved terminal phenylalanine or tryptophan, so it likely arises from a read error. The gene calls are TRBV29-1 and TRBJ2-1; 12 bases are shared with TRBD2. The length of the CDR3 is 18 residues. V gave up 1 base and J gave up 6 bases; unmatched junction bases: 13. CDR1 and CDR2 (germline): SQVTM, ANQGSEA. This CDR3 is CSVEVPGLAGRAINEQFL. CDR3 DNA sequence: TGCAGCGTTGAAGTCCCGGGACTAGCGGGTAGGGCCATCAATGAGCAGTTCCTC.